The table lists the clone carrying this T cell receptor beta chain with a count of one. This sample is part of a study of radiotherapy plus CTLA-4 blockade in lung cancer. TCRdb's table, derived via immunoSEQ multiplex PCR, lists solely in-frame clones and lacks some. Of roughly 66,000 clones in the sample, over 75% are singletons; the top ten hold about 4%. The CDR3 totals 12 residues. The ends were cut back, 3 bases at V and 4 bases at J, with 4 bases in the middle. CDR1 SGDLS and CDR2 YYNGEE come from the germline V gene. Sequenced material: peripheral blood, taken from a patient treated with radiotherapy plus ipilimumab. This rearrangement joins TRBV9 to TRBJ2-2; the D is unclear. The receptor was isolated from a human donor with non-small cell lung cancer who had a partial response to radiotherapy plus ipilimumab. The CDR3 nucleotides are TGTGCCAGCAGCGCCATCACCGGGGAGCTGTTTTTT. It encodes CASSAITGELFF.